A single TCR beta chain is shown here with its context. The data are from a study of blood T cell repertoires in COVID-19. Background on the study: Samples representing acute and convalescent COVID-19 were sourced from the United States, Italy and Spain.

Some clones are missing from TCRdb's copy, which holds only in-frame ones; the method was immunoSEQ multiplex PCR. The sample lists approximately 73,000 clones, approximately 77% occurring once. V dropped 0 bases and J dropped 1 base, with 10 bases sitting between them. Germline CDR1 and CDR2: SGHVS and FNYEAQ. The CDR3 is 16 residues long. This chain links TRBV7-6 with TRBJ1-5; D may be TRBD1 (6 bases). Sequencing input: peripheral blood. This TCR was recovered from a woman in her seventies with acute or convalescent COVID-19. CDR3 nucleotide sequence: TGTGCCAGCAGCTTAGCACCTGGGGGCAGCAATCAGCCCCAGCATTTT. Residues: CASSLAPGGSNQPQHF.